The rows below give T cell receptor beta chains drawn from one sample of a study of blood T cell repertoires in COVID-19. Using immunoSEQ multiplex PCR, the repertoire was profiled, and TCRdb retains in-frame clones only, with some absent. The sample consists of about 200,000 clones, around 80% of them appearing once. What was sequenced was peripheral blood. Every receptor here comes from a woman in her 70s with acute or convalescent COVID-19. Each CDR3 is given with its conserved first and last residue. The D gene is left open where the match is weak. Clone size appears in some rows only: once, few, many, or a class for an expanded clone.

>-|TRBV5-1|TRBJ1-1|TRBD1|16
CASSGLLQGENTEAFF
TGCGCCAGCAGCGGACTATTACAGGGGGAGAACACTGAAGCTTTCTTT
>-|TRBV5-1|TRBJ1-1|TRBD1|17
CASSGGTGARGNTEAFF
TGCGCCAGCAGCGGGGGGACAGGGGCGAGAGGGAACACTGAAGCTTTCTTT
>few|TRBV3-1/TRBV3-2|TRBJ2-1|TRBD2|16
CASSQGLQREGDEQFF
TGTGCCAGCAGCCAAGGTCTCCAGCGGGAGGGAGATGAGCAGTTCTTC
>-|TRBV14|TRBJ1-2|-|15
CASSQDSQGFYGYTF
TGTGCCAGCAGCCAAGATTCACAGGGTTTCTATGGCTACACCTTC
>once|TRBV10-3|TRBJ2-1|-|12
CAISDTYNEQFF
TGTGCCATCAGTGACACCTACAATGAGCAGTTCTTC
>few|TRBV18|TRBJ2-1|TRBD2|15
CASSPGGSSYNEQFF
TGTGCCAGCTCACCCGGGGGGAGCTCCTACAATGAGCAGTTCTTC
>-|TRBV5-1|TRBJ2-1|TRBD2|14
CASSFSGSHNEQFF
TGCGCCAGCAGCTTTAGCGGGAGCCACAATGAGCAGTTCTTC
>-|TRBV4-2|TRBJ2-1|TRBD2|20
CASSQDLGLAGNLSYNEQFF
TGTGCCAGCAGCCAAGATCTGGGACTAGCGGGAAATCTCTCCTACAATGAGCAGTTCTTC
>-|TRBV18|TRBJ1-1|TRBD1|14
CASSSGQGNTEAFF
TGTGCCAGCTCATCGGGACAGGGGAACACTGAAGCTTTCTTT
>-|TRBV7-6|TRBJ2-3|TRBD1|15
CASSRTGGGTDTQYF
TGTGCCAGCAGCCGGACAGGGGGCGGCACAGATACGCAGTATTTT
>medium-sized|TRBV28|TRBJ1-5|-|14
CASSPLDKNQPQHF
TGTGCCAGCAGTCCCCTGGACAAGAATCAGCCCCAGCATTTT
>-|TRBV6-5|TRBJ2-4|TRBD1|16
CASSSRTGGSKNIQYF
TGTGCCAGCAGTTCCCGGACAGGGGGCTCCAAAAACATTCAGTACTTC
>once|TRBV5-4|TRBJ1-2|TRBD1|14
CASSPQGSSYGYTF
TGTGCCAGCAGCCCACAGGGGTCTTCCTATGGCTACACCTTC
>few|TRBV6-2/TRBV6-3|TRBJ2-5|-|11
CASSEKETQYF
TGTGCCAGCAGTGAGAAAGAGACCCAGTACTTC
>-|TRBV6-4|TRBJ2-2|TRBD2|14
CASRLAGGTGELFF
TGTGCCAGCAGACTAGCGGGAGGCACCGGGGAGCTGTTTTTT
>-|TRBV7-3|TRBJ2-1|-|15
CASSLTKSGNNEQFF
TGTGCCAGCAGCTTAACGAAGAGCGGAAACAATGAGCAGTTCTTC
>-|TRBV2|TRBJ1-5|TRBD1|15
CASTVGQDSNQPQHF
TGTGCCAGCACCGTCGGACAGGATAGCAATCAGCCCCAGCATTTT
>-|TRBV18|TRBJ1-4|-|14
CASSPSGIEEKLFF
TGTGCCAGCTCACCATCGGGAATCGAAGAAAAACTGTTTTTT
>-|TRBV5-4|TRBJ2-2|TRBD2|16
CASSLDSAGDTGELFF
TGTGCCAGCAGCCTCGACAGCGCGGGAGACACCGGGGAGCTGTTTTTT
>-|TRBV5-1|TRBJ1-1|-|15
CASSFMSGEIPEAFF
TGCGCCAGCAGCTTCATGTCCGGGGAAATACCTGAAGCTTTCTTT
>few|TRBV7-2|TRBJ2-7|TRBD2|18
CASSALRGTSGRAYEQYF
TGTGCCAGCAGCGCCCTAAGGGGGACTAGCGGGAGGGCCTACGAGCAGTACTTC
>once|TRBV19|TRBJ2-2|TRBD1|13
CASRQGATGELFF
TGTGCCAGTCGACAGGGGGCAACCGGGGAGCTGTTTTTT
>-|TRBV20-1|TRBJ2-3|-|11
CSARLADTQYF
TGCAGTGCTAGACTAGCAGATACGCAGTATTTT
>few|TRBV5-1|TRBJ1-2|TRBD1|15
CASSPNPGTGNGYTF
TGCGCCAGCAGCCCGAATCCCGGGACAGGGAATGGCTACACCTTC
>few|TRBV19|TRBJ1-2|-|13
CASSPQGPYGYTF
TGTGCCAGTAGCCCACAGGGTCCCTATGGCTACACCTTC
>few|TRBV10-1|TRBJ2-5|TRBD2|16
CASIRTTPSGQETQYF
TGCGCCAGCATTCGCACGACTCCTAGCGGACAAGAGACCCAGTACTTC
>medium-sized|TRBV19|TRBJ2-6|TRBD1|16
CASSPTGGSGANVLTF
TGTGCCAGTAGCCCGACAGGGGGCTCTGGGGCCAACGTCCTGACTTTC
>-|TRBV5-1|TRBJ2-7|-|14
CASSLAARDYEQYF
TGCGCCAGCAGCTTGGCCGCCAGGGACTACGAGCAGTACTTC
>-|TRBV5-1|TRBJ2-7|-|12
CASSLAGREQYF
TGCGCCAGCAGCTTGGCAGGTAGGGAGCAGTACTTC
>-|TRBV18|TRBJ2-7|TRBD2|13
CASSLAGEYEQYF
TGTGCCAGCTCATTAGCGGGAGAGTACGAGCAGTACTTC
>few|TRBV28|TRBJ1-5|TRBD1|17
CASSPMTPGQANQPQHF
TGTGCCAGCAGTCCAATGACTCCGGGACAGGCTAATCAGCCCCAGCATTTT
>-|TRBV5-8|TRBJ2-3|TRBD2|16
CASSLEGLASGDTQYF
TGTGCCAGCAGCTTGGAGGGACTAGCGAGTGGGGATACGCAGTATTTT
>-|TRBV4-1|TRBJ2-2|TRBD1|16
CASSQGPDRVAGELFF
TGCGCCAGCAGCCAAGGCCCGGACAGGGTGGCCGGGGAGCTGTTTTTT
>-|TRBV5-1|TRBJ1-3|-|14
CASSPVGGGNTIYF
TGCGCCAGCTCCCCTGTAGGCGGAGGAAACACCATATATTTT
>few|TRBV27|TRBJ2-2|TRBD2|17
CASSFSSGGFTTGELFF
TGTGCCAGCAGTTTTTCGAGCGGGGGATTTACCACCGGGGAGCTGTTTTTT
>-|TRBV5-1|TRBJ1-4|-|15
CASSLGQALTEKLFF
TGCGCCAGCAGCTTGGGCCAGGCCTTAACTGAAAAACTGTTTTTT
>few|TRBV5-1|TRBJ1-1|TRBD1|15
CASSFGQVMNTEAFF
TGCGCCAGCAGCTTCGGACAGGTGATGAACACTGAAGCTTTCTTT
>-|TRBV20-1|TRBJ2-3|TRBD2|15
CSASGPSGTSDTQYF
TGCAGTGCTAGTGGGCCTAGCGGGACCTCAGATACGCAGTATTTT
>-|TRBV24-1|TRBJ2-3|-|13
CATSREGADTQYF
TGTGCCACCAGCAGGGAGGGGGCAGATACGCAGTATTTT
>-|TRBV6-4|TRBJ1-1|TRBD1|15
CASSPRTGMNTEAFF
TGTGCCAGCAGCCCTAGGACAGGGATGAACACTGAAGCTTTCTTT
>-|TRBV29-1|TRBJ2-7|TRBD2|11
CSGGRAGEQYF
TGCAGCGGCGGGAGGGCCGGCGAGCAGTACTTC
>few|TRBV28|TRBJ1-6|TRBD1|14
CASRRDSNNSPLHF
TGTGCCAGCAGGAGGGACAGTAACAATTCACCCCTCCACTTT
>-|TRBV5-1|TRBJ2-7|TRBD2|14
CASSWAGGGYEQYF
TGCGCCAGCAGCTGGGCCGGGGGGGGCTACGAGCAGTACTTC
>-|TRBV6-5|TRBJ1-3|-|15
CASSYLAGGGNTIYF
TGTGCCAGCAGTTACCTAGCAGGAGGAGGAAACACCATATATTTT
>-|TRBV27|TRBJ2-1|TRBD2|15
CASSESAGDWDEQFF
TGTGCCAGCAGTGAATCGGCGGGAGATTGGGATGAGCAGTTCTTC
>-|TRBV28|TRBJ1-1|-|11
CASRLVTEAFF
TGTGCCAGCAGGCTAGTCACTGAAGCTTTCTTT